This T cell receptor (beta chain) was documented in a study of identical twins. Overall study results and limits: For out-of-frame alpha sequences shared by twins, low generation probability was in excess.

MiXCR, applied by TCRdb to the 5' RACE reads, yields one record per CDR3 protein. Of 600,000 to 700,000 distinct CDR3 sequences in the sample, less than 25% were seen once. Germline CDR1 SGHRS, CDR2 YFSETQ. The CDR3 spans 13 residues. V was cut by 6 bases and J by 3 bases, with 12 bases left in between. This clonotype appeared many times. What it binds is not known. These data were likewise used in another study, on T cells expressing NK-cell markers.

Material: PBMCs. This clonotype was obtained from a woman between 18 and 29 years old in good health. This chain connects TRBV5-1 to TRBJ1-2; D is possibly TRBD1 (5 bases). This chain's CDR3 is CASTIGADYGYTF. In DNA form, the CDR3 reads TGCGCCAGCACAATTGGGGCAGACTATGGCTACACCTTC.